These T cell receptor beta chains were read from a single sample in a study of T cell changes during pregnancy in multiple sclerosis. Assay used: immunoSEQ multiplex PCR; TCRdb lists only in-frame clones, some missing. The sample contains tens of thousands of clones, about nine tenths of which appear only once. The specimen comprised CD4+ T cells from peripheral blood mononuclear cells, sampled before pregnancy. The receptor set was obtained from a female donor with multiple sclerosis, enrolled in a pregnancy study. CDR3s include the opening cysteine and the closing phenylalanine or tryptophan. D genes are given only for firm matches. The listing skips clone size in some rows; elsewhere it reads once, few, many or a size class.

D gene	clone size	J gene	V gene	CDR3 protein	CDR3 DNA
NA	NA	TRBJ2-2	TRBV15	CATSRDDPGGGELFF	TGTGCCACCAGCAGAGATGACCCCGGCGGCGGGGAGCTGTTTTTT
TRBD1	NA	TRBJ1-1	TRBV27	CASSLGSGTGGRAEAFF	TGTGCCAGCAGTTTAGGTAGTGGAACAGGGGGCAGGGCTGAAGCTTTCTTT
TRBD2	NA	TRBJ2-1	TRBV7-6	CASSLVGTRIDEQFF	TGTGCCAGCAGCTTAGTAGGGACTAGGATTGATGAGCAGTTCTTC
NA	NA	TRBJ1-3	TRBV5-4	CASSRGATGNTIYF	TGTGCCAGCAGCCGGGGAGCTACTGGAAACACCATATATTTT
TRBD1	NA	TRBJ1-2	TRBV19	CASTPPGQGAGGYTF	TGTGCCAGTACCCCCCCTGGGCAGGGGGCAGGTGGCTACACCTTC
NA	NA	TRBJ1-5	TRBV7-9	CASSFPGNNQPQHF	TGTGCCAGCAGCTTTCCAGGGAACAATCAGCCCCAGCATTTT
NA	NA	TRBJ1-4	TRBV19	CASSIADAGNEKLFF	TGTGCCAGTAGTATTGCGGACGCAGGGAATGAAAAACTGTTTTTT
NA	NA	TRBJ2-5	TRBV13	CASSPRGETQYF	TGTGCCAGCAGCCCCAGGGGAGAGACCCAGTACTTC
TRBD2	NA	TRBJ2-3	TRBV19	CASSTSGEGDTQYF	TGTGCCAGTAGTACCAGCGGGGAGGGAGATACGCAGTATTTT
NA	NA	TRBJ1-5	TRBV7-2	CASSIATPGGSNQPQHF	TGTGCCAGCAGCATAGCAACTCCCGGAGGTAGCAATCAGCCCCAGCATTTT
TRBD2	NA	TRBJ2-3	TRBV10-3	CAIGLAGPDTQYF	TGTGCCATCGGCCTAGCGGGACCAGATACGCAGTATTTT
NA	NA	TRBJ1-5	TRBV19	CASSSYDRLRSNQPQHF	TGTGCCAGTAGTTCCTACGACAGATTGCGTAGCAATCAGCCCCAGCATTTT
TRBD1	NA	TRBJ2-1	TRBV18	CASSPGQGAYNEQFF	TGTGCCAGCTCACCGGGACAGGGGGCCTACAATGAGCAGTTCTTC
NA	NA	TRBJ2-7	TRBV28	CAVRRDSTYEQYF	TGTGCCGTACGACGGGACTCCACCTACGAGCAGTACTTC
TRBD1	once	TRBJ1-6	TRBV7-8	CASSLGQGYSPLHF	TGTGCCAGCAGCTTGGGACAGGGTTATTCACCCCTCCACTTT
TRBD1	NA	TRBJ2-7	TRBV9	CASSTGTGAPYEQYF	TGTGCCAGCAGCACCGGGACAGGGGCCCCCTACGAGCAGTACTTC
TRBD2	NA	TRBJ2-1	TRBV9	CASSVETSGAGEQFF	TGTGCCAGCAGCGTAGAAACTAGCGGGGCTGGAGAGCAGTTCTTC
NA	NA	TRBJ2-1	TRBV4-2	CASSPDGQQGYNEQFF	TGTGCCAGCAGCCCAGACGGACAGCAGGGTTACAATGAGCAGTTCTTC
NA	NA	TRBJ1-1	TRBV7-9	CASSLVPQNTEAFF	TGTGCCAGCAGCTTAGTTCCACAAAACACTGAAGCTTTCTTT
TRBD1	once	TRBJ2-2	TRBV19	CASSIDSTGAGELFF	TGTGCCAGTAGTATAGATAGTACAGGGGCCGGGGAGCTGTTTTTT
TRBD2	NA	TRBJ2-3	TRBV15	CATSDRSGTSLPDTQYF	TGTGCCACCAGTGACCGATCCGGGACTAGCCTCCCAGATACGCAGTATTTT
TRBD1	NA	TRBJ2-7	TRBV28	CASSAPGTAEQYF	TGTGCCAGCAGCGCCCCTGGGACAGCCGAGCAGTACTTC
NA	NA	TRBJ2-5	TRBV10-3	CAISATAGTQETQYF	TGTGCCATCAGCGCTACAGCCGGGACTCAAGAGACCCAGTACTTC
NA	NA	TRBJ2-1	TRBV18	CASSPGTLGNEQFF	TGTGCCAGCTCACCGGGCACCCTGGGCAATGAGCAGTTCTTC
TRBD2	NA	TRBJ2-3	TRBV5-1	CASSLGVGGTRSTDTQYF	TGCGCCAGCAGCTTGGGCGTTGGGGGGACTAGGAGCACAGATACGCAGTATTTT
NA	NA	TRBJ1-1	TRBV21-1	CASSKEGTRNTEAFF	TGTGCCAGCAGCAAAGAAGGGACAAGGAACACTGAAGCTTTCTTT
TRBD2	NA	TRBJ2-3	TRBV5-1	CASSLVSSGITDTQYF	TGCGCCAGCAGCTTGGTTTCTAGCGGTATTACAGATACGCAGTATTTT
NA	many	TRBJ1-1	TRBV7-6	CASSRELNTEAFF	TGTGCCAGCAGCCGAGAATTAAACACTGAAGCTTTCTTT
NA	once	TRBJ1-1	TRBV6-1	CASTPIFPNTEAFF	TGTGCCAGCACACCTATATTTCCGAACACTGAAGCTTTCTTT
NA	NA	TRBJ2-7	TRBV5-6	CASSLGAGLTYEQYF	TGTGCCAGCAGCTTGGGGGCGGGGCTGACCTACGAGCAGTACTTC
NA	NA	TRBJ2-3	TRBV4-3	CASSPTRTDTQYF	TGCGCCAGCAGCCCGACTAGAACAGATACGCAGTATTTT
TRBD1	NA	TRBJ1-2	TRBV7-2	CASSASTGVYGYTF	TGTGCCAGCAGCGCTTCGACAGGGGTCTATGGCTACACCTTC
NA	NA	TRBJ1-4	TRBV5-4	CASSERGMGDEKLFF	TGTGCCAGCAGCGAGAGAGGGATGGGAGATGAAAAACTGTTTTTT
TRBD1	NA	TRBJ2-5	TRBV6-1	CASGYRGVGTQYF	TGTGCCAGCGGATACAGGGGCGTAGGGACCCAGTACTTC
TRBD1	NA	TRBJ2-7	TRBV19	CASTSDRGYEQYF	TGTGCCAGTACCTCGGACAGGGGCTACGAGCAGTACTTC
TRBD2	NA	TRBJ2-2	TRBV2	CASTTSGSNTGELFF	TGTGCCAGCACAACTAGCGGGAGTAACACCGGGGAGCTGTTTTTT
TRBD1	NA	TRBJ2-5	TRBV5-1	CASSNPGRGHRETQYF	TGCGCCAGCAGCAACCCAGGCAGGGGGCATCGAGAGACCCAGTACTTC
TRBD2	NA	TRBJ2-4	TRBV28	CASSLWASGGLAKNIQYF	TGTGCCAGCAGTTTATGGGCTAGCGGGGGTCTAGCCAAAAACATTCAGTACTTC
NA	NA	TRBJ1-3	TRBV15	CATSRDFVSGNTIYF	TGTGCCACCAGCAGAGATTTTGTATCTGGAAACACCATATATTTT
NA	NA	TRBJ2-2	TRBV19	CASRSLGAANTGELFF	TGTGCCAGTAGATCCCTGGGGGCGGCGAACACCGGGGAGCTGTTTTTT
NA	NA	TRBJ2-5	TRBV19	CASSRRGETQYF	TGTGCCAGTAGCCGGAGAGGGGAGACCCAGTACTTC
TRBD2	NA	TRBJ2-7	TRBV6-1	CASSGERAARGSSYEQYF	TGTGCCAGCAGTGGGGAAAGGGCGGCTCGCGGGAGCTCCTACGAGCAGTACTTC
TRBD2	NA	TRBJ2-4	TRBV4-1	CASSRAGAAKNIQYF	TGCGCCAGCAGCCGAGCGGGAGCAGCCAAAAACATTCAGTACTTC
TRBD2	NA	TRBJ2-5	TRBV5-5	CASSPPLAGGRETQYF	TGTGCCAGCAGCCCTCCCTTAGCGGGGGGTAGAGAGACCCAGTACTTC
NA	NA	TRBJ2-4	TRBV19	CASSIRGAKNIQYF	TGTGCCAGTAGTATTAGAGGGGCCAAAAACATTCAGTACTTC
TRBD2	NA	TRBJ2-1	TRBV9	CASSVSSGALGEQFF	TGTGCCAGCAGCGTAAGCAGCGGGGCCTTAGGTGAGCAGTTCTTC
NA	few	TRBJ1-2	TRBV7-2	CASSSTGSGYTF	TGTGCCAGCAGCTCAACAGGGAGCGGCTACACCTTC
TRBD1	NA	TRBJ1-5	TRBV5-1	CASSPSTGVQPQHF	TGCGCCAGCAGCCCGTCGACAGGGGTTCAGCCCCAGCATTTT
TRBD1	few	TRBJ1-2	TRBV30	CAWSQGARVGYTF	TGTGCCTGGTCTCAGGGGGCGCGTGTTGGCTACACCTTC
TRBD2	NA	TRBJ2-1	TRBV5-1	CASSPLRLAGGPNEQFF	TGCGCCAGCAGCCCCTTACGACTAGCGGGAGGGCCGAATGAGCAGTTCTTC
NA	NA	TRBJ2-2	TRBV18	CASSGRAEGTGELFF	TGTGCCAGCTCCGGCCGGGCCGAGGGCACCGGGGAGCTGTTTTTT
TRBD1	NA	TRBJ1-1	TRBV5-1	CASSWRDRNTEAFF	TGCGCCAGCAGCTGGAGGGACAGGAACACTGAAGCTTTCTTT
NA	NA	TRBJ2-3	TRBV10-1	CASSEGLTDTQYF	TGCGCCAGCAGTGAGGGCCTCACAGATACGCAGTATTTT
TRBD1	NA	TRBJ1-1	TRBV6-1	CASRESGTGGRLAFF	TGTGCCAGCAGGGAGTCAGGGACAGGTGGAAGGCTAGCTTTCTTT
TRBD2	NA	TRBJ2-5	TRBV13	CASSLGLSGRGAETQYF	TGTGCCAGCAGCTTAGGCCTTAGCGGGAGGGGTGCGGAGACCCAGTACTTC